This TCR beta chain stems from a study of graft-versus-host responses after intestinal transplantation. On this clone itself: Its antigen remains unknown.

CDR1 and CDR2 (germline): MDHEN, SYDVKM. The CDR3 contains 12 residues. The V end was cut by 9 bases, the J end by 4 bases, with 12 bases between. The protocol was immunoSEQ multiplex PCR, while the TCRdb copy is restricted to in-frame clones and leaves out a portion. The sample consists of around 40,000 clones, approximately 94% of them appearing once. The chain has TRBV28 and TRBJ1-2, with no clear D. The TCR sequence derives from a human donor who was the organ donor for an intestinal transplant. This sample comprised unstimulated CD4+ T cells sorted from spleen or lymph node cells, obtained before transplant. The CDR3 bases are TGTGCCAGTACTCCGTTAACCTATGGCTACACCTTC. As protein: CASTPLTYGYTF.